A selection of T cell receptor beta chains follows, all from one sample in a study of radiation and T cells in renal cell carcinoma. Assay used: immunoSEQ multiplex PCR; TCRdb lists only in-frame clones, some missing. The sample includes under 200,000 clones, about 87% of them seen just once. The sequenced sample was blood, obtained from a patient whose treatment included radiotherapy and nephrectomy. Source of these receptors: a woman aged 50 to 60 with renal cell carcinoma. Each CDR3 is given with its conserved first and last residue. Fields, in order: V gene, D gene, clone size, J gene, CDR3 protein, CDR3 DNA. A D gene is named only where the DNA matches it firmly. The listing skips clone size in some rows; elsewhere it reads once, few, many or a size class.

TRBV7-3	-	-	TRBJ2-7	CASSLTPLTEQYF	TGTGCCAGCAGCTTAACCCCCCTGACCGAGCAGTACTTC
TRBV7-2	-	-	TRBJ2-7	CASSYIPSDEQYF	TGTGCCAGCAGCTACATACCTTCTGACGAGCAGTACTTC
TRBV18	TRBD2	-	TRBJ2-7	CASSSRDYHYEQYF	TGTGCCAGCTCATCCCGGGACTATCATTACGAGCAGTACTTC
TRBV5-5	-	-	TRBJ2-3	CASSLGSTDTQYF	TGTGCCAGCAGCTTGGGTTCCACAGATACGCAGTATTTT
TRBV14	-	-	TRBJ1-6	CASRRFFNSPLHF	TGTGCCAGCAGAAGGTTTTTTAATTCACCCCTCCACTTT
TRBV6-1	-	-	TRBJ1-6	CASAPGGSGNSPLHF	TGTGCCAGTGCCCCGGGGGGGTCTGGGAATTCACCCCTCCACTTT
TRBV4-2	-	few	TRBJ1-2	CASSQPPGAGLYGYTF	TGTGCCAGCAGCCAGCCGCCGGGAGCAGGACTGTATGGCTACACCTTC
TRBV9	TRBD1	-	TRBJ1-3	CASSPLTGGGNTIYF	TGTGCCAGCAGCCCACTGACAGGGGGCGGAAACACCATATATTTT
TRBV30	TRBD2	-	TRBJ2-1	CAWSPGLAGGKGQFF	TGTGCCTGGAGCCCAGGACTAGCGGGGGGGAAGGGGCAGTTCTTC
TRBV11-2	-	-	TRBJ1-1	CASSNRREPHTEAFF	TGTGCCAGCAGCAACCGACGGGAGCCCCACACTGAAGCTTTCTTT
TRBV5-5	-	-	TRBJ1-1	CASSLWVTYTEAFF	TGTGCCAGCAGCTTGTGGGTTACTTACACTGAAGCTTTCTTT
TRBV7-9	-	-	TRBJ2-7	CATGQLSYEQYF	TGTGCCACCGGACAGCTCTCCTACGAGCAGTACTTC
TRBV2	-	-	TRBJ1-2	CASSLGHTYYGYTF	TGTGCCAGCAGTCTAGGGCATACTTACTATGGCTACACCTTC
TRBV21-1	-	-	TRBJ1-2	CARSLRVGYTF	TGTGCCAGGTCTCTTCGGGTTGGCTACACCTTC
TRBV11-2	-	-	TRBJ2-1	CASSSGSRNEQFF	TGTGCCAGCAGCTCGGGGAGCCGCAATGAGCAGTTCTTC
TRBV9	-	-	TRBJ2-7	CASSRTGLYSYEQYF	TGTGCCAGCAGCCGGACCGGACTCTACTCCTACGAGCAGTACTTC
TRBV7-2	-	-	TRBJ2-2	CASSLLGWGGELFF	TGTGCCAGCAGCTTATTGGGTTGGGGCGGGGAGCTGTTTTTT
TRBV19	-	few	TRBJ1-6	CASSILGGSSPLHF	TGTGCCAGTAGTATACTAGGGGGGAGTTCACCCCTCCACTTT
TRBV4-3	TRBD1	-	TRBJ2-3	CASSPNRGDTQYF	TGCGCCAGCAGCCCGAACAGGGGCGACACGCAGTATTTT
TRBV9	TRBD2	once	TRBJ2-1	CASSVESGGGYNEQFF	TGTGCCAGCAGCGTAGAGAGCGGGGGAGGCTACAATGAGCAGTTCTTC
TRBV18	-	-	TRBJ1-1	CASSGGFDTEAFF	TGTGCCAGCTCTGGGGGTTTTGACACTGAAGCTTTCTTT
TRBV4-1	TRBD2	-	TRBJ2-3	CASSQGFLAGGRRTDTQYF	TGCGCCAGCAGCCAGGGTTTCCTAGCGGGGGGGAGGAGGACAGATACGCAGTATTTT
TRBV9	TRBD1	-	TRBJ1-1	CASSVGDSMNTEAFF	TGTGCCAGCAGCGTAGGGGACAGCATGAACACTGAAGCTTTCTTT